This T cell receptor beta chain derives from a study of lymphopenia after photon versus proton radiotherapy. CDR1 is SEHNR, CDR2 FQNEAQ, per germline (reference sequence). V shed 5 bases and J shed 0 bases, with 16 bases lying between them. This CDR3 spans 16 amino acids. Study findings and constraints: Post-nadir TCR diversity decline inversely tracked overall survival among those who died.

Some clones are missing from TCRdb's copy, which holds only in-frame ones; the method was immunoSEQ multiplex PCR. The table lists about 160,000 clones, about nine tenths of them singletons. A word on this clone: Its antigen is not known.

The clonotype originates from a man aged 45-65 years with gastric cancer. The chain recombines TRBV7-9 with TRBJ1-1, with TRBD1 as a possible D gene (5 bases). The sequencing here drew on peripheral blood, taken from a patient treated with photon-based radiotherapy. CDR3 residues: CASSRHLTDLNTEAFF. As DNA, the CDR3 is TGTGCCAGCAGCCGCCACTTGACAGACCTGAACACTGAAGCTTTCTTT.